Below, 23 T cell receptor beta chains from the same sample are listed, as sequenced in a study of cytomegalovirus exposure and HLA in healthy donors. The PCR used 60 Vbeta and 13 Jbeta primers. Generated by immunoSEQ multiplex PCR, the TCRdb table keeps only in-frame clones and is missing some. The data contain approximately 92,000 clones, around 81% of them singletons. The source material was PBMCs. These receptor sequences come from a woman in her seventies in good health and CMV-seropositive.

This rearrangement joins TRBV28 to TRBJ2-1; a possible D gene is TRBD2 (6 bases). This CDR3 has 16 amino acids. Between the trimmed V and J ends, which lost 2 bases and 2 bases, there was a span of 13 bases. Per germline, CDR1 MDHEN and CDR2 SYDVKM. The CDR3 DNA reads TGTGCCAGCAGTTTACGGTGGTTAGCGGCCTACAATGAGCAGTTCTTC. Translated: CASSLRWLAAYNEQFF.

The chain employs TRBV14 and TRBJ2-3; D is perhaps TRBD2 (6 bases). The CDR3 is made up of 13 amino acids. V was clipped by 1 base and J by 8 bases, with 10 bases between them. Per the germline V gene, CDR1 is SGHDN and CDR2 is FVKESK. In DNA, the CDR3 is TGTGCCAGCAGCCAAGTGGGGCGGGGTACGCAGTATTTT. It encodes CASSQVGRGTQYF.

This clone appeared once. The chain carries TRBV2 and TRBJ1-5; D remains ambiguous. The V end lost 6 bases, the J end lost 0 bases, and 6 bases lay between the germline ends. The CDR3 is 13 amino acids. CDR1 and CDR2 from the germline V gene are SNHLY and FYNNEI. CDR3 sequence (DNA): TGTGCCAGCAGCCCCGGTAGCAATCAGCCCCAGCATTTT. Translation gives CASSPGSNQPQHF. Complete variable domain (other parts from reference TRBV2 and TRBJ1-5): EPEVTQTPSHQVTQMGQEVILRCVPISNHLYFYWYRQILGQKVEFLVSFYNNEISEKSEIFDDQFSVERPDGSNFTLKIRSTKLEDSAMYFCASSPGSNQPQHFGDGTRLSIL.

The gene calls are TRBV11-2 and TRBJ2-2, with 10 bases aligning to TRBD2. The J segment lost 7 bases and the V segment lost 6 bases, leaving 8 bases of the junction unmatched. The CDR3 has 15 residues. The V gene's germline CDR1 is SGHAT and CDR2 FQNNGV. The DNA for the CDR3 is TGTGCCAGCAGTATAAGCGGGAGGGCCCACGGGGAGCTGTTTTTT. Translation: CASSISGRAHGELFF.

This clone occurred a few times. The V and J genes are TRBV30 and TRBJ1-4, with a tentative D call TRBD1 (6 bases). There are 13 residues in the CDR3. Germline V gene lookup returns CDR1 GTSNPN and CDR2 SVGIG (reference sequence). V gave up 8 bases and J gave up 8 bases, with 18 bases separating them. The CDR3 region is CALGRGAGEKLFF. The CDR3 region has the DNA TGTGCCCTCGGGAGGGGGGCCGGCGAAAAACTGTTTTTT. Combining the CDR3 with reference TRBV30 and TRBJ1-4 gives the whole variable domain SQTIHQWPATLVQPVGSPLSLECTVEGTSNPNLYWYRQAAGRGLQLLFYSVGIGQISSEVPQNLSASRPQDRQFILSSKKLLLSDSGFYLCALGRGAGEKLFFGSGTQLSVL.

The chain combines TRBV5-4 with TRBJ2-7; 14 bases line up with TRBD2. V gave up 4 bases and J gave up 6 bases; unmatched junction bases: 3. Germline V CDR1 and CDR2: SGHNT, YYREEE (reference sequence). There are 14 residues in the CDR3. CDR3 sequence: CASSAGLAGVEQYF. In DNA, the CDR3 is TGTGCCAGCAGCGCGGGACTAGCGGGAGTCGAGCAGTACTTC.

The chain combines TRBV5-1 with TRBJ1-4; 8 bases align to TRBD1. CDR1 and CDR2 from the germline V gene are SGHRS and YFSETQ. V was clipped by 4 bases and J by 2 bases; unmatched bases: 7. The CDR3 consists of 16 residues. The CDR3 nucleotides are TGCGCCAGCAGCCAGGGGGCTGGGGGGACTAATGAAAAACTGTTTTTT. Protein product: CASSQGAGGTNEKLFF. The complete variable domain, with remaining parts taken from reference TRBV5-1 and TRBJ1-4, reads KAGVTQTPRYLIKTRGQQVTLSCSPISGHRSVSWYQQTPGQGLQFLFEYFSETQRNKGNFPGRFSGRQFSNSRSEMNVSTLELGDSALYLCASSQGAGGTNEKLFFGSGTQLSVL.

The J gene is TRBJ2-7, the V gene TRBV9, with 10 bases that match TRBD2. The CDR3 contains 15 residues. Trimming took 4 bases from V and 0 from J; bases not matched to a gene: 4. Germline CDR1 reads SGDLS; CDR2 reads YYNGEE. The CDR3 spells CASSRSGGFSYEQYF. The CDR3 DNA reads TGTGCCAGCAGCCGTAGCGGGGGGTTCTCCTACGAGCAGTACTTC.

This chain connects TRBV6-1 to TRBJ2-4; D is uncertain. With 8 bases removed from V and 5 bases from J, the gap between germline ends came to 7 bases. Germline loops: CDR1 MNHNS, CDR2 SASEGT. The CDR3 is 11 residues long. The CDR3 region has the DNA TGTGCCAGCGGTACTGAAAACATTCAGTACTTC. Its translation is CASGTENIQYF.

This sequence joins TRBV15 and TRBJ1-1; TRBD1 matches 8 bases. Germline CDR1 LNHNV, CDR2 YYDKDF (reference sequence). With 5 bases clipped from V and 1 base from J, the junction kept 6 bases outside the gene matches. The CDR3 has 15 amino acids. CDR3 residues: CATSSGGTGNTEAFF. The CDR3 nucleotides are TGTGCCACCAGCTCCGGCGGGACAGGGAACACTGAAGCTTTCTTT.

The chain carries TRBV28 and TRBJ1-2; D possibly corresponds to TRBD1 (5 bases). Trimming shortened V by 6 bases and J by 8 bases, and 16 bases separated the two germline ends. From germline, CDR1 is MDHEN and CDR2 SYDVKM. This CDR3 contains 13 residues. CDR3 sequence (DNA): TGTGCCAGCAGCCCGGCGGGGCTCCTAGGCTACACCTTC. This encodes CASSPAGLLGYTF.

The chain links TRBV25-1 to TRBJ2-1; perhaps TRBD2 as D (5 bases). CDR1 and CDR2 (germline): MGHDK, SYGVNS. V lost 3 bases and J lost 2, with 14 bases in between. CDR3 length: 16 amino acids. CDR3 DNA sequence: TGTGCCAGCAGTGATGCTCGGGGAGCCCCCTACAATGAGCAGTTCTTC. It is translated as CASSDARGAPYNEQFF.

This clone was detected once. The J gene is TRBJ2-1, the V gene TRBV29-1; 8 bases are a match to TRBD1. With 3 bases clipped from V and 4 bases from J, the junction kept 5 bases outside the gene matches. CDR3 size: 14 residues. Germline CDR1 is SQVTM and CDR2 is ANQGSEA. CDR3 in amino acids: CSVDGDRSYNEQFF. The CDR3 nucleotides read TGCAGCGTTGATGGGGACAGGAGTTACAATGAGCAGTTCTTC.

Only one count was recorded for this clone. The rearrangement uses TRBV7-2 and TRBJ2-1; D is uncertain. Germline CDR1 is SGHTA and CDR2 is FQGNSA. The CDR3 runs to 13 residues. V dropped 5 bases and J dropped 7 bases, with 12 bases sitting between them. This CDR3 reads CASSPDPQNEQFF. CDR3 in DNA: TGTGCCAGCAGCCCCGATCCACAAAATGAGCAGTTCTTC.

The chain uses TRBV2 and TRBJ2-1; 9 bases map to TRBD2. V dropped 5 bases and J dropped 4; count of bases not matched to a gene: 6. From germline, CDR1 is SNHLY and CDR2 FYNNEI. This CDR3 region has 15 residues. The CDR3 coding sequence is TGTGCCAGCAGTAGGGGGACTAGCAGATACAATGAGCAGTTCTTC. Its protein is CASSRGTSRYNEQFF.

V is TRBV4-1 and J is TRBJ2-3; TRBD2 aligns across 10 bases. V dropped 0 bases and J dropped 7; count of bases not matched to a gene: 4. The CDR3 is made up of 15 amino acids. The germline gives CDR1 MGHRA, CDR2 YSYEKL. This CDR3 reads CASSQETSGLNTQYF. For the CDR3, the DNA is TGCGCCAGCAGCCAAGAGACTAGCGGGTTAAATACGCAGTATTTT.

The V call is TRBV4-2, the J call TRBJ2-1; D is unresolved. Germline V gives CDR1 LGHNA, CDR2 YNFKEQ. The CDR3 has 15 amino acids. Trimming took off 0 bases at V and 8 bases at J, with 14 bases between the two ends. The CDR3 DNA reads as TGTGCCAGCAGCCAAGATAGTACCCCCGCCGATGAGCAGTTCTTC. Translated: CASSQDSTPADEQFF.

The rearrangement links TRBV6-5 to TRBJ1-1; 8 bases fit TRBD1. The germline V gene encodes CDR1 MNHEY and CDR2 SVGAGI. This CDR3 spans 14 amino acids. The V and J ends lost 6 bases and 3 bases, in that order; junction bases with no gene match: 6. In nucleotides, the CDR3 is TGTGCCAGCAGCCTCCAGGGGGCGGACACTGAAGCTTTCTTT. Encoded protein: CASSLQGADTEAFF.

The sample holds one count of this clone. CDR3 sequence: CASSTDGTSGEVRQFF. DNA of the CDR3: TGTGCCAGCAGCACGGACGGGACTAGCGGAGAGGTCCGGCAGTTCTTC. The chain recombines TRBV11-3 with TRBJ2-1, with 11 bases identical to TRBD2. After removal of 5 bases from V and 12 bases from J, the junction contained 15 bases not matched to a gene. CDR1 and CDR2 (germline): SGHNT, YENEEA. CDR3 length: 16 amino acids.

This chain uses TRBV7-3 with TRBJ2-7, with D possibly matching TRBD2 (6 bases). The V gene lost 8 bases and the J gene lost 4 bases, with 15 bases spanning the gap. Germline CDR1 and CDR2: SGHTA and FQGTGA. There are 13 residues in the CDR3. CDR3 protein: CASARGGDYEQYF. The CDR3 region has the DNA TGTGCCAGCGCGAGAGGAGGGGATTACGAGCAGTACTTC.

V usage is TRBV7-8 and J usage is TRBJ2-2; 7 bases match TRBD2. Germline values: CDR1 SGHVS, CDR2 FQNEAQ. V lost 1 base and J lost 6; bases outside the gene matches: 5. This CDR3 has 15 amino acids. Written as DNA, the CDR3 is TGTGCCAGCAGCTTAGGATTAGCGGGTCCCGGGGAGCTGTTTTTT. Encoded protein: CASSLGLAGPGELFF.

The CDR3: CASSAGPYNEQFF. As DNA, the CDR3 is TGTGCCAGCAGTGCAGGGCCCTACAATGAGCAGTTCTTC. The V gene is TRBV2, the J gene TRBJ2-1; a possible D gene is TRBD1 (5 bases). The germline V gene has CDR1 SNHLY and CDR2 FYNNEI. There are 13 residues in the CDR3. Trimming removed 4 bases from V and 2 bases from J, with 6 bases in between.

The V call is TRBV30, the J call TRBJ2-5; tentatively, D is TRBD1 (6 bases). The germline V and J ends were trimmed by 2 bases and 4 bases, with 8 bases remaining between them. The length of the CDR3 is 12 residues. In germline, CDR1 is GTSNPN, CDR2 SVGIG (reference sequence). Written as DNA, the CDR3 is TGTGCCTGGAGTCAACAGGGAGAGACCCAGTACTTC. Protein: CAWSQQGETQYF.